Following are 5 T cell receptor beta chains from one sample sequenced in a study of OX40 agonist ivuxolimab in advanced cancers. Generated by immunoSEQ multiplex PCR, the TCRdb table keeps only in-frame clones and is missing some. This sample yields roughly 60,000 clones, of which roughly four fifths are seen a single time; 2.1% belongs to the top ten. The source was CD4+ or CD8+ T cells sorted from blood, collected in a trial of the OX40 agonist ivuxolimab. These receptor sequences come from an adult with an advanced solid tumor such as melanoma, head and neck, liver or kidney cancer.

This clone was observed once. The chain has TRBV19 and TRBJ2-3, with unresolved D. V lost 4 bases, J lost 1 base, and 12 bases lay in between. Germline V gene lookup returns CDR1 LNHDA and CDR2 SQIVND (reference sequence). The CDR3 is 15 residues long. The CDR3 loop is CASSKSGERTDTQYF. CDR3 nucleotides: TGTGCCAGTAGTAAGTCCGGTGAGCGCACAGATACGCAGTATTTT. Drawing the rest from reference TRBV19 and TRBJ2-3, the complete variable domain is DGGITQSPKYLFRKEGQNVTLSCEQNLNHDAMYWYRQDPGQGLRLIYYSQIVNDFQKGDIAEGYSVSREKKESFPLTVTSAQKNPTAFYLCASSKSGERTDTQYFGPGTRLTVL.

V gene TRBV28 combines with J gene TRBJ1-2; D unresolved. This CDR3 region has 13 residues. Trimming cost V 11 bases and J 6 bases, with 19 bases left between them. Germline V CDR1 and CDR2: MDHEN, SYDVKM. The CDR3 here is CAGLDGLTNGYTF. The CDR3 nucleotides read TGTGCCGGACTAGATGGTCTAACTAATGGCTACACCTTC.

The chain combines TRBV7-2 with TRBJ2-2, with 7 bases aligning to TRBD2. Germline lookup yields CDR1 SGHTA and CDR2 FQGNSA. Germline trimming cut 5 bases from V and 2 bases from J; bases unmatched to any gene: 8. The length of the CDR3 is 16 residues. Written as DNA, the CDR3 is TGTGCCAGCAGCCTTGCGGGGGTACAAAACACCGGGGAGCTGTTTTTT. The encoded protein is CASSLAGVQNTGELFF. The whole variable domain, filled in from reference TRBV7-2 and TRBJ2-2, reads GAGVSQSPSNKVTEKGKDVELRCDPISGHTALYWYRQSLGQGLEFLIYFQGNSAPDKSGLPSDRFSAERTGGSVSTLTIQRTQQEDSAVYLCASSLAGVQNTGELFFGEGSRLTVL.

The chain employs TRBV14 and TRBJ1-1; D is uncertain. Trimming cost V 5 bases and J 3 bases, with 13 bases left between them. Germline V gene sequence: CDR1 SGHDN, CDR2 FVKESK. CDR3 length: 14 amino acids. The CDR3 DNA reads TGTGCCAGCAGCTTGAGGGCATGGGACACTGAAGCTTTCTTT. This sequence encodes CASSLRAWDTEAFF.

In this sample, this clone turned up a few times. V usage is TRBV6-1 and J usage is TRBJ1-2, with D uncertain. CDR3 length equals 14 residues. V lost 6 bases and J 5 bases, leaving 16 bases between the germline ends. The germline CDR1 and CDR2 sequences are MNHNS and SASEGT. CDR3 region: CASSRGVGSYGYTF. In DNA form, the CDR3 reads TGTGCCAGCAGCCGGGGTGTGGGCTCTTATGGCTACACCTTC.